The 21 T cell receptor beta chains below were found in one sample sequenced in a study of blood T cell repertoires in COVID-19. Using immunoSEQ multiplex PCR, the repertoire was profiled, and TCRdb retains in-frame clones only, with some absent. Found here are fewer than 300,000 clones, 70% to 90% of them singletons; the top ten hold about 4.3%. The sequenced material came from PBMCs or T cells enriched from blood (not recorded which). These receptors were collected from a woman aged 25-40 years who had recovered from COVID-19.

The rearrangement joins TRBV19 to TRBJ2-1; TRBD2 agrees at 10 bases. Germline lookup yields CDR1 LNHDA and CDR2 SQIVND (reference sequence). The J segment lost 1 base and the V segment lost 4 bases, leaving 13 bases of the junction unmatched. The length of the CDR3 is 19 residues. The CDR3 sequence is CASSSPSGRIGSSYNEQFF. The CDR3 bases are TGTGCCAGTAGTAGCCCTAGCGGGAGAATTGGGAGTTCCTACAATGAGCAGTTCTTC. The full variable domain, rest sourced from reference TRBV19 and TRBJ2-1, is DGGITQSPKYLFRKEGQNVTLSCEQNLNHDAMYWYRQDPGQGLRLIYYSQIVNDFQKGDIAEGYSVSREKKESFPLTVTSAQKNPTAFYLCASSSPSGRIGSSYNEQFFGPGTRLTVL.

The rearrangement links TRBV7-9 to TRBJ2-7; D possibly corresponds to TRBD1 (6 bases). With 6 bases removed from V and 3 bases from J, the gap between germline ends came to 15 bases. The CDR3 covers 14 residues. CDR1 is SEHNR and CDR2 is FQNEAQ in the germline V gene (reference sequence). The CDR3 here is CASRQAKGDYEQYF. The CDR3 DNA reads as TGTGCCAGCAGACAAGCCAAGGGGGACTACGAGCAGTACTTC.

This chain connects TRBV7-9 to TRBJ2-1; 14 nucleotides match TRBD2. The J segment lost 7 bases and the V segment lost 6 bases, leaving 8 bases of the junction unmatched. CDR3 length: 16 amino acids. Per germline, CDR1 SEHNR and CDR2 FQNEAQ (reference sequence). The CDR3 DNA is TGTGCCAGCAGTTCTAGGGGACTAGCGGGGGAGAATGAGCAGTTCTTC. Translation: CASSSRGLAGENEQFF.

This rearrangement joins TRBV27 to TRBJ2-1; 15 nucleotides agree with TRBD2. The V segment lost 3 bases and the J segment 7 bases; nucleotides outside the gene matches: 4. This CDR3 has 16 amino acids. Per germline, CDR1 MNHEY and CDR2 SMNVEV (reference sequence). The DNA for the CDR3 is TGTGCCAGCAGTTTCCTCGGGACTAGCGGGGGGAATGAGCAGTTCTTC. This encodes CASSFLGTSGGNEQFF.

The rearrangement uses TRBV7-3 and TRBJ2-7, with TRBD2 as a possible D gene (5 bases). The CDR3 contains 14 residues. The ends were cut back, 3 bases at V and 4 bases at J, with 13 bases in the middle. Germline V CDR1 and CDR2: SGHTA, FQGTGA. Here the CDR3 DNA reads TGTGCCAGCAGCTTCTCCGGGAATGGGTACGAGCAGTACTTC. Translation gives CASSFSGNGYEQYF.

This chain connects TRBV7-9 to TRBJ2-7, with 11 bases that match TRBD2. Trimming took 5 bases from V and 6 from J; bases not matched to a gene: 6. Germline lookup yields CDR1 SEHNR and CDR2 FQNEAQ (reference sequence). CDR3 length: 14 amino acids. The CDR3 region has the DNA TGTGCCAGCAGCCTACTAGCGGGAGCAGGCGAGCAGTACTTC. Residues: CASSLLAGAGEQYF.

This clone was counted only a few times. This chain joins TRBV3-1 (or the pseudogene TRBV3-2) and TRBJ2-2; D is undetermined. Trimming cost V 2 bases and J 8 bases, with 9 bases left between them. The CDR3 loop spans 13 amino acids. Germline V gene data show CDR1 as LGHDT and CDR2 as YNNKEL (reference sequence). CDR3 sequence (DNA): TGTGCCAGCAGCCAAATGCGATCAGGGGAGCTGTTTTTT. Translated, it gives CASSQMRSGELFF.

The rearrangement uses TRBV3-1 (or the pseudogene TRBV3-2) and TRBJ1-4; no firm D call. CDR3 length equals 15 residues. The V gene lost 3 bases and the J gene lost 7 bases, with 15 bases spanning the gap. Germline V gene lookup returns CDR1 LGHDT and CDR2 YNNKEL (reference sequence). CDR3 in amino acids: CASSQSPSYGEKLFF. The CDR3 coding sequence is TGTGCCAGCAGCCAGTCTCCAAGCTACGGTGAAAAACTGTTTTTT.

V and J are TRBV5-1 and TRBJ2-3, with a weak D call TRBD1 (8 bases). This CDR3 has 18 residues. Germline CDR1 reads SGHRS; CDR2 reads YFSETQ. Trimming left V 4 bases short and J 6 bases short, with 27 bases between. CDR3 in amino acids: CASSPEKLLTGGGDTQYF. The CDR3 DNA sequence: TGCGCCAGCAGCCCCGAAAAACTACTAACAGGGGGGGGCGATACGCAGTATTTT.

At least ten counts were recorded for this clone. The chain links TRBV7-9 to TRBJ1-2, with D possibly matching TRBD1 (5 bases). Trimming stripped 8 bases from V and 1 base from J, with 8 bases between. The CDR3 length is 12 residues. CDR1 and CDR2 from the germline V gene are SEHNR and FQNEAQ (reference sequence). The CDR3 spells CASGGDNYGYTF. DNA for the CDR3: TGTGCCAGCGGAGGGGATAACTATGGCTACACCTTC.

This chain connects TRBV6-2 or TRBV6-3 to TRBJ2-3; possibly TRBD1 for D (5 bases). CDR1 and CDR2 (germline): MNHEY, SVGEGT. This CDR3 has 14 residues. Trimming took off 2 bases at V and 4 bases at J, with 10 bases between the two ends. The CDR3 is CASSYDGAADTQYF. The DNA for the CDR3 is TGTGCCAGCAGTTACGATGGGGCCGCAGATACGCAGTATTTT.

The chain has TRBV3-1 (or the pseudogene TRBV3-2) and TRBJ1-4, with D possibly TRBD1 on 5 matching bases. Germline values: CDR1 LGHDT, CDR2 YNNKEL (reference sequence). Trimming removed 4 bases from V and 4 bases from J, with 10 bases in between. This CDR3 is built from 14 residues. The CDR3 protein is CASSRGGINEKLFF. Here the CDR3 DNA reads TGTGCCAGCAGCCGGGGGGGAATTAATGAAAAACTGTTTTTT.

This clone was seen a handful of times. V gene TRBV7-9 combines with J gene TRBJ2-5, with 11 positions matching TRBD1. The CDR3 covers 15 residues. The germline V gene encodes CDR1 SEHNR and CDR2 FQNEAQ (reference sequence). V shed 2 bases, J shed 5 bases, and the junction held 4 bases outside the gene matches. The DNA of the CDR3 is TGTGCCAGCAGCTTAACGGACAGGGGGCTGGAGACCCAGTACTTC. This codes for CASSLTDRGLETQYF.

The chain combines TRBV12-3 or TRBV12-4 with TRBJ1-5; D is undetermined. The CDR3 runs to 13 residues. V lost 3 bases and J 3 bases, leaving 6 bases between the germline ends. CDR3 bases: TGTGCCAGCAGTTTTACTATCAATCAGCCCCAGCATTTT. It is translated as CASSFTINQPQHF.

This sequence joins TRBV28 and TRBJ1-4, with D perhaps matching TRBD1 (5 bases). The CDR3 runs 15 residues. The germline V gene encodes CDR1 MDHEN and CDR2 SYDVKM. Trimming took 4 bases from V and 3 from J, leaving 12 bases between them. Here the CDR3 DNA reads TGTGCCAGCAGTTCCGGGGGATTGCCTAATGAAAAACTGTTTTTT. As protein: CASSSGGLPNEKLFF.

This sequence joins TRBV9 and TRBJ2-1, with D possibly TRBD2 on 6 matching bases. The V and J ends lost 6 bases and 6 bases respectively, with 16 bases between them. The CDR3 contains 14 residues. The germline gives CDR1 SGDLS, CDR2 YYNGEE. CDR3 bases: TGTGCCAGCACCGCCGGGACTTTTTCCAATGAGCAGTTCTTC. This codes for CASTAGTFSNEQFF.

The rearrangement joins TRBV14 to TRBJ2-5; tentative D call: TRBD2 (5 bases). Germline V gene sequence: CDR1 SGHDN, CDR2 FVKESK. V dropped 4 bases and J dropped 7 bases, with 16 bases sitting between them. The CDR3 extends over 14 amino acids. The CDR3 region is CASSPFGHRGTQYF. In DNA, the CDR3 is TGTGCCAGCAGCCCTTTTGGGCACCGGGGGACCCAGTACTTC.

Here the CDR3 reads CASRPTGPNYGYTF. The CDR3, as DNA: TGTGCCAGCAGACCCACAGGGCCCAACTATGGCTACACCTTC. The chain has TRBV6-5 and TRBJ1-2; D perhaps matches TRBD1 (6 bases). V lost 6 bases and J 2 bases, leaving 13 bases between the germline ends. The CDR3 sequence is 14 residues long. CDR1 MNHEY and CDR2 SVGAGI come from the germline V gene.

V is TRBV18 and J is TRBJ1-2; maybe TRBD1 (6 bases). Per the germline V gene, CDR1 is KGHSH and CDR2 is LQKENI. The CDR3 covers 15 residues. Between the trimmed V and J ends, which lost 0 bases and 6 bases, there was a span of 14 bases. DNA of the CDR3: TGTGCCAGCTCACCACCGGGGACAAATGTCAATGGCTACACCTTC. This gives the protein CASSPPGTNVNGYTF.

The gene calls are TRBV5-1 and TRBJ1-2, with a possible D match to TRBD1 (6 bases). This CDR3 contains 14 residues. The V end was cut by 4 bases, the J end by 5 bases, with 15 bases between. CDR1 and CDR2 from the germline V gene are SGHRS and YFSETQ. The CDR3 here is CASSPRDTKYGYTF. The CDR3 DNA sequence: TGCGCCAGCAGCCCCAGGGACACCAAGTATGGCTACACCTTC.

The rearrangement uses TRBV6-1 and TRBJ1-5; 7 bases are a match to TRBD1. The CDR3 sequence is 18 residues long. V was pared by 1 base and J by 6 bases, with 15 bases of the junction left unmatched. The germline CDR1 and CDR2 sequences are MNHNS and SASEGT. The CDR3 is CASSEGRTGSLSFQPQHF. The CDR3 region has the DNA TGTGCCAGCAGTGAAGGCAGGACAGGCTCCCTAAGTTTTCAGCCCCAGCATTTT.